This passage covers 6 T cell receptor beta chains from one sample sequenced in a study of blood T cell repertoires in COVID-19. Data came from immunoSEQ multiplex PCR; TCRdb stores just in-frame clones and leaves some out. This table has just over 300,000 clones, over 75% appearing once. Sequenced material: PBMCs or T cells enriched from blood (not recorded which). The source of these receptors is a man aged 25-40 years who had recovered from COVID-19.

The chain links TRBV10-3 to TRBJ1-5; D unresolved. The CDR3 has 16 amino acids. V was cut by 3 bases and J by 0 bases, with 12 bases left in between. Germline CDR1 ENHRY, CDR2 SYGVKD. This CDR3 reads CAISDTDFHSNQPQHF. The CDR3 coding sequence is TGTGCCATCAGTGATACAGATTTTCATAGCAATCAGCCCCAGCATTTT.

The V and J genes are TRBV2 and TRBJ1-1, with D possibly matching TRBD1 (6 bases). CDR1 is SNHLY and CDR2 is FYNNEI in the germline V gene. Trimming stripped 2 bases from V and 2 bases from J, with 21 bases between. The CDR3 covers 18 residues. The CDR3 sequence: CASSEQGWGRRGNTEAFF. The DNA for the CDR3 is TGTGCCAGCAGTGAACAGGGGTGGGGCCGAAGAGGAAACACTGAAGCTTTCTTT.

This rearrangement joins TRBV7-2 to TRBJ1-5; 10 bases fit TRBD1. This CDR3 comprises 15 residues. V lost 1 base, J lost 7 bases, and 4 bases stayed unmatched. Germline V gene lookup returns CDR1 SGHTA and CDR2 FQGNSA. CDR3 nucleotide sequence: TGTGCCAGCAGCTTAGGCCGGACAGGGGGGCAGCCCCAGCATTTT. Translating it yields CASSLGRTGGQPQHF.

The V call is TRBV30, the J call TRBJ1-3, with TRBD1 matching over 8 bases. The CDR3 contains 15 residues. Germline assignment: CDR1 GTSNPN and CDR2 SVGIG (reference sequence). Losses at the gene ends were 3 bases for V and 0 bases for J; bases not matched to a gene: 4. CDR3 DNA sequence: TGTGCCTGGAGGTCAACAGGGGGCTCTGGAAACACCATATATTTT. It encodes CAWRSTGGSGNTIYF. The full variable domain, in which reference TRBV30 and TRBJ1-3 provide the parts outside the CDR3, is SQTIHQWPATLVQPVGSPLSLECTVEGTSNPNLYWYRQAAGRGLQLLFYSVGIGQISSEVPQNLSASRPQDRQFILSSKKLLLSDSGFYLCAWRSTGGSGNTIYFGEGSWLTVV.

The V call is TRBV5-1, the J call TRBJ2-7; 10 positions match TRBD1. The CDR3 spans 13 residues. V was pared by 7 bases and J by 5 bases, with 6 bases of the junction left unmatched. From germline, CDR1 is SGHRS and CDR2 YFSETQ. The CDR3 region has the DNA TGCGCCAGCCATCGGGACAGGGGCCACGAGCAGTACTTC. This translates into CASHRDRGHEQYF.

This clone was seen a few times. The chain carries TRBV10-1 and TRBJ2-2; the match to TRBD1 covers 7 bases. Trimming at V came to 7 bases and at J to 3 bases, leaving 5 bases not matched to a gene. In germline, CDR1 is WNHNN, CDR2 SYGVQD (reference sequence). This CDR3 has 14 amino acids. DNA for the CDR3: TGCGCCAGCACCCCCGGACAGGACACCGGGGAGCTGTTTTTT. It is translated as CASTPGQDTGELFF.